Described below is a single TCR beta chain sequence and its context. This clonotype has ten or more counts. No antigen is known for it. It has no much larger one-base neighbor in the sample; base qualities were not kept. A distance of 3 bases separates the germline ends of V and J, which lose 1 base and 5 bases respectively. The CDR3 runs 12 residues from the cysteine to the phenylalanine. CDR3 DNA only is kept here, 36 bases in frame from base 1. From the germline V gene, CDR1 is ENHRY and CDR2 is SYGVKD. The entry originates in a study of HIV-infected children after antiretroviral therapy interruption (dated by TCRdb to 2018 to 2020). About the study as a whole: Eight children were included: four on planned treatment interruption and four on continuous treatment, all with CD4+ count above 500 and viral load below 50 copies/ml. Median age was around 9.5 years in the interruption group and about 8 years in the continuous treatment group. Most participating children had recorded exposure to EBV and CMV. Interruption-arm samples came from week 0, week 12, end of interruption (week 24 or 48), and about 3 years after study end. In the continuous-treatment arm, samples from corresponding weeks 0, 48 and 150 were analyzed. Alongside measurements of thymic output, TCR repertoires of children on planned treatment interruption were compared with TCR repertoires of children on continuous antiretroviral treatment. General conclusions and limits of the study: An increase in the naive CD4+ Gini coefficient was observed by the end of treatment interruption, suggesting clonal expansion, and a return to baseline was observed by 3 years. In naive CD4+ repertoires of PTI patients, CDR3 sharing between time points fell after interruption began; many sequences were shared between end of interruption and 3 years later. Minor non-naive CD45RA+ populations, such as EMRA or stem memory cells, might be present among the sorted CD45RA+ naive cells. The small number of patients is a limitation of the study, so the data should be interpreted with caution.

The treatment or condition label, read with the paper, signifies: PENTA 11 planned treatment interruption arm or continuous ART arm. Participants were children from the United Kingdom aged 2 to 15 years who had received at least three-drug ART for at least 24 weeks. Cryopreserved PBMCs containing at least 5 million viable cells were required, and several candidate patients were excluded because of low viable PBMC yield. Using a FACSAria III cell sorter, naive CD4+ CD45RA+ CD45RO- T cells were FACS-sorted out of thawed PBMCs. After sorting, the cells were fixed and RNA was extracted first with the RNeasy FFPE kit and then with the RNeasy Micro kit. The library was made by 3' RACE. TCR libraries were constructed from RNA with a 3' RACE protocol that used unique molecular identifiers to correct for PCR amplification bias. Amplicon libraries were pooled in groups of up to 12 and sequenced on an Illumina MiSeq using v2 2x250 paired-end chemistry. The original pipeline was this. Decombinator was used to process the reads, assigning V and J genes and CDR3 and applying barcode-based correction of errors and PCR bias. Repertoires were subsampled to equal depth before Gini coefficient calculation using the R ineq package. CDR3 similarity was assessed with GLIPH, Hamming distance and a shared triplet metric. TCRdb's own reprocessing of the public reads used fastp at Q25 and MiXCR and kept productive beta chains. Rows with a matching CDR3 protein are joined into one entry that keeps the most common DNA and genes. TCRdb, not the authors, supplied the V and J calls. In this sample the table shows about 89,000 distinct CDR3 sequences, about 7.2% of which occur a single time. Roughly 1% of the sample lies in the top ten.

The clonotype was recovered from a pool of human donors with HIV. The sample consisted of CD45RA+ CD4+ T cells from PBMCs, pooled from several time points, taken from a donor given antiretroviral therapy, either interrupted or continuous. The cell subset or site label corresponds to: naive CD4+ CD45RA+ CD45RO- T cells. Recombination linked TRBV10-3 to TRBJ2-1, with the D segment identity uncertain. This receptor carries the CDR3 CAISELNNEQFF. The sequenced DNA: TGTGCCATCAGTGAGTTGAACAATGAGCAGTTCTTC.